This TCR beta chain appears in the sequencing data of a study of blood T cells in healthy people across ages. Through a sample-barcoded 5' primer and a J-beta primer mix, a second PCR was run for roughly 6 to 11 cycles. TCRdb re-derived calls from the 5' RACE reads in MiXCR, one entry per CDR3 protein. The sample includes hundreds of thousands of distinct CDR3 sequences, roughly 60% seen only once; the top ten take roughly 26%. The CDR3 contains 16 residues. Germline loops: CDR1 MGHDK, CDR2 SYGVNS. The ends lost 1 base at V and 3 bases at J; junction bases unmatched: 2. This clonotype showed up just a few times.

Sequenced sample: blood. V usage is TRBV25-1 and J usage is TRBJ2-3; TRBD2 matches 12 bases. The TCR originated in a man aged 30 to 39 in good health. The CDR3 reads CASSELTSGGTDTQYF. The CDR3 bases are TGTGCCAGCAGTGAATTAACTAGCGGGGGGACAGATACGCAGTATTTT. The full variable domain, in which reference TRBV25-1 and TRBJ2-3 provide the parts outside the CDR3, is EADIYQTPRYLVIGTGKKITLECSQTMGHDKMYWYQQDPGMELHLIHYSYGVNSTEKGDLSSESTVSRIRTEHFPLTLESARPSHTSQYLCASSELTSGGTDTQYFGPGTRLTVL.